The 6 T cell receptor beta chains given below trace back to one sample, sequenced in a study of technical replicates of blood from a handful of donors. The data were produced by immunoSEQ multiplex PCR, yet TCRdb's version contains in-frame clones alone and is incomplete. The sample carries about 76,000 clones, more than 85% recorded once. The sequencing input was T cells isolated from PBMCs. These receptors came from a human donor in good health.

The rearrangement uses TRBV5-6 and TRBJ2-5, with TRBD2 matching over 11 bases. CDR1 and CDR2 from the germline V gene are SGHDT and YYEEEE. Trimming cost V 0 bases and J 1 base; bases outside gene matches: 5. CDR3 length: 17 amino acids. The CDR3 region has the DNA TGTGCCAGCAGCTTGGGTCCGACTAGCGGGACCCAAGAGACCCAGTACTTC. Amino acids: CASSLGPTSGTQETQYF.

The V and J genes are TRBV4-1 and TRBJ1-2; maybe TRBD1 (6 bases). Germline CDR1 and CDR2: MGHRA and YSYEKL. This CDR3 is 15 amino acids long. Trimming removed 0 bases from V and 4 bases from J, with 12 bases in between. CDR3 bases: TGCGCCAGCAGCCAAGATTGGGGACAAAGCTATGGCTACACCTTC. The encoded protein is CASSQDWGQSYGYTF.

This clone showed up just a few times. The V call is TRBV7-9, the J call TRBJ1-1; 7 bases fit TRBD1. The trim removed 10 bases at V and 2 bases at J, leaving 7 bases unmatched. Germline lookup yields CDR1 SEHNR and CDR2 FQNEAQ (reference sequence). The CDR3 is 13 residues long. CDR3 in DNA: TGTGCCACCCAGCGACAGGGCAACACTGAAGCTTTCTTT. Its protein product is CATQRQGNTEAFF.

This chain joins TRBV19 and TRBJ1-2, with TRBD1 identical over 9 bases. The germline CDR1 and CDR2 sequences are LNHDA and SQIVND (reference sequence). This CDR3 has 14 residues. V was clipped by 3 bases and J by 3 bases; unmatched bases: 2. The CDR3 nucleotides are TGTGCCAGTAGTATTTGGGACAGGGACTATGGCTACACCTTC. The encoded protein is CASSIWDRDYGYTF. Full variable domain (missing parts from reference TRBV19 and TRBJ1-2): DGGITQSPKYLFRKEGQNVTLSCEQNLNHDAMYWYRQDPGQGLRLIYYSQIVNDFQKGDIAEGYSVSREKKESFPLTVTSAQKNPTAFYLCASSIWDRDYGYTFGSGTRLTVV.

This chain uses TRBV6-5 with TRBJ2-5, with TRBD2 as a possible D gene (6 bases). The CDR3 is 16 amino acids. The V end was cut by 4 bases, the J end by 4 bases, with 19 bases between. The germline V gene has CDR1 MNHEY and CDR2 SVGAGI. Written as DNA, the CDR3 is TGTGCCAGCAGTTCCTTGCCCGTCGCGGGGTTAGAGACCCAGTACTTC. Its translation: CASSSLPVAGLETQYF.

The chain uses TRBV13 and TRBJ2-7, with D possibly TRBD1 on 6 matching bases. V was clipped by 3 bases and J by 3 bases, with 9 bases between them. From germline, CDR1 is PRHDT and CDR2 FYEKMQ (reference sequence). The CDR3 contains 13 residues. This CDR3 reads CASSFRGHYEQYF. The CDR3 DNA follows: TGTGCCAGCAGCTTTAGGGGACACTACGAGCAGTACTTC. The whole variable domain, remainder taken from reference TRBV13 and TRBJ2-7, is AAGVIQSPRHLIKEKRETATLKCYPIPRHDTVYWYQQGPGQDPQFLISFYEKMQSDKGSIPDRFSAQQFSDYHSELNMSSLELGDSALYFCASSFRGHYEQYFGPGTRLTVT.